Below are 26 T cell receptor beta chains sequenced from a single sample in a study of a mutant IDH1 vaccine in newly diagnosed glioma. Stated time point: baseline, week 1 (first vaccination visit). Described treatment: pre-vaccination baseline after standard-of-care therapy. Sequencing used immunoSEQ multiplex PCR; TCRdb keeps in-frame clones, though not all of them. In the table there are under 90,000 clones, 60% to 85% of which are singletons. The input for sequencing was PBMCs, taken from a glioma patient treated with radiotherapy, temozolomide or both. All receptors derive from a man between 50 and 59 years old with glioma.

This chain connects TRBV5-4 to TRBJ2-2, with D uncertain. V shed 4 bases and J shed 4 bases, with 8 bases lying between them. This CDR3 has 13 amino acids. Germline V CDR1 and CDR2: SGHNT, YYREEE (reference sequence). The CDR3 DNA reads TGTGCCAGCAGCCCTGTCGGCACCGGGGAGCTGTTTTTT. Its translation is CASSPVGTGELFF.

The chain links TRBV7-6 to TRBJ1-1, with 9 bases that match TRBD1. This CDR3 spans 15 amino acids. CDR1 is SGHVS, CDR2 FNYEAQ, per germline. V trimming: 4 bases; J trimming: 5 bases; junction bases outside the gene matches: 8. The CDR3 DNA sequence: TGTGCCAGCAGCTCAAGCACAGGGGGCCGGACTGAAGCTTTCTTT. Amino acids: CASSSSTGGRTEAFF. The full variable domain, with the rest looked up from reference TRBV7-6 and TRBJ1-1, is GAGVSQSPRYKVTKRGQDVALRCDPISGHVSLYWYRQALGQGPEFLTYFNYEAQQDKSGLPNDRFSAERPEGSISTLTIQRTEQRDSAMYRCASSSSTGGRTEAFFGQGTRLTVV.

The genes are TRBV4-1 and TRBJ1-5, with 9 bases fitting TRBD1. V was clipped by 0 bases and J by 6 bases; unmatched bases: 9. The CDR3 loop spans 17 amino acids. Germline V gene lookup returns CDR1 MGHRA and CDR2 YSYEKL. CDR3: CASSQDSAGQGSQPQHF. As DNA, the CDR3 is TGCGCCAGCAGCCAAGATAGTGCGGGACAGGGAAGTCAGCCCCAGCATTTT.

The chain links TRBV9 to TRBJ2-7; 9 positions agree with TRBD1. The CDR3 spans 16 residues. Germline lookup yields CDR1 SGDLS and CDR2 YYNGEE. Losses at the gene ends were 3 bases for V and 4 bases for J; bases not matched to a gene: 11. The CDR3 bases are TGTGCCAGCAGCGCTTCCTGGGGACAGGGATCATACGAGCAGTACTTC. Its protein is CASSASWGQGSYEQYF.

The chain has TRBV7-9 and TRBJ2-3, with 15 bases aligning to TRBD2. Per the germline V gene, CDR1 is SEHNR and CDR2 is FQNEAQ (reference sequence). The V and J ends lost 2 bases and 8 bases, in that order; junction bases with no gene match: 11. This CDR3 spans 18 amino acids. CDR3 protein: CASSLSLRTSGGALTQYF. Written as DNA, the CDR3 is TGTGCCAGCAGCTTATCCCTAAGGACTAGCGGGGGGGCGCTTACGCAGTATTTT.

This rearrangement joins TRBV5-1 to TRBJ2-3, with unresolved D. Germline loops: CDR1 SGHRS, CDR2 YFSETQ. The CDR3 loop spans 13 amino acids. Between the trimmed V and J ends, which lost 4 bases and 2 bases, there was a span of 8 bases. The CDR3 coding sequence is TGCGCCAGCAGCCAACGTCTCACAGATACGCAGTATTTT. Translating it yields CASSQRLTDTQYF.

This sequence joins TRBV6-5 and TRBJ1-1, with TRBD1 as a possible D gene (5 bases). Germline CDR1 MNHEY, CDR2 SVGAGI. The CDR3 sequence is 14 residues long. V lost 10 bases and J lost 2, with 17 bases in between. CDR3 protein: CATLDTSVNTEAFF. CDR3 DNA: TGTGCCACCTTGGACACCTCGGTCAACACTGAAGCTTTCTTT.

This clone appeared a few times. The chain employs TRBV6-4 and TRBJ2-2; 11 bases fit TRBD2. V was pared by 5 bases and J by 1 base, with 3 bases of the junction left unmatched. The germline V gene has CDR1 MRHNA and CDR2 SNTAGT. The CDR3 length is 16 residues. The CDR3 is CASSPGLAVNTGELFF. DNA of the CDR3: TGTGCCAGCAGTCCGGGACTAGCGGTGAACACCGGGGAGCTGTTTTTT.

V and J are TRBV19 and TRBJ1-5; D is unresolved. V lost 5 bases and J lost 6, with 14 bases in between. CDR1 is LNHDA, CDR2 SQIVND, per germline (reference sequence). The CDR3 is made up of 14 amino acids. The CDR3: CASSPRAETQPQHF. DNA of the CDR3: TGTGCCAGTAGTCCCCGCGCGGAAACTCAGCCCCAGCATTTT.

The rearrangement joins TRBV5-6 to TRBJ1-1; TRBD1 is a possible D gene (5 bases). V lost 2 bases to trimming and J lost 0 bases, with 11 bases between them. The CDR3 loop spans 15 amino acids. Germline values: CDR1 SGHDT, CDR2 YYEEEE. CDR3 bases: TGTGCCAGCAGCTTAATTGGGGGGATGAACACTGAAGCTTTCTTT. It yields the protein CASSLIGGMNTEAFF.

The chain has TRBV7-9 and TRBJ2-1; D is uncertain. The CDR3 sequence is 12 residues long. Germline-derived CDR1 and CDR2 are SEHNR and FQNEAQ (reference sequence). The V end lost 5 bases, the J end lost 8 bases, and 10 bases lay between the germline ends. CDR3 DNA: TGTGCCAGCAGCCTTTTTGGCTATGAGCAGTTCTTC. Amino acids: CASSLFGYEQFF.

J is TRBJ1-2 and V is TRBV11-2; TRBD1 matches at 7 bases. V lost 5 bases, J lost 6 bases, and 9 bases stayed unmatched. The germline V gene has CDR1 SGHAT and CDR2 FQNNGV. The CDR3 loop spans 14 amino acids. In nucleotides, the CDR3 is TGTGCCAGCAGCACGACATCCGGGACAGATGGCTACACCTTC. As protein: CASSTTSGTDGYTF. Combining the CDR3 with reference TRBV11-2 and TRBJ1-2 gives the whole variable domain EAGVAQSPRYKIIEKRQSVAFWCNPISGHATLYWYQQILGQGPKLLIQFQNNGVVDDSQLPKDRFSAERLKGVDSTLKIQPAKLEDSAVYLCASSTTSGTDGYTFGSGTRLTVV.

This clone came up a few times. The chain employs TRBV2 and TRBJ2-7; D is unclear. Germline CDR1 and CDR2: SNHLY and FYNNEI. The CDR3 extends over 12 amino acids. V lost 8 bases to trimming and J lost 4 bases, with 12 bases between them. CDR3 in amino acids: CASFDVGYEQYF. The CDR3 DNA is TGTGCCAGCTTTGATGTAGGATACGAGCAGTACTTC.

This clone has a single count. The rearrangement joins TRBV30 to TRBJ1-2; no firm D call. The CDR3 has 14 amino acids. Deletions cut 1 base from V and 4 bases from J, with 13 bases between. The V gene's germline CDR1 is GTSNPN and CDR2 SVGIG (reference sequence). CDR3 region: CAWSGLVGSYGYTF. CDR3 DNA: TGTGCCTGGAGTGGACTGGTGGGGAGCTATGGCTACACCTTC.

CDR3 DNA: TGCGCCAGCAGTGAGATTACAGGAGGAGTGGCACCAGATACGCAGTATTTT. Translating gives CASSEITGGVAPDTQYF. This sequence joins TRBV10-2 and TRBJ2-3; D is possibly TRBD1 or TRBD2 (5 bases each). Trimming left V 2 bases short and J 4 bases short, with 19 bases between. Germline CDR1 reads WSHSY; CDR2 reads SAAADI. The CDR3 consists of 17 residues.

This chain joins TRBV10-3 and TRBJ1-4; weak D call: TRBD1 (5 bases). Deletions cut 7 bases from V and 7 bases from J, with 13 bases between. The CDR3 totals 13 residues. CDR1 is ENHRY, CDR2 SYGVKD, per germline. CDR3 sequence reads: CAINAGRGEKLFF. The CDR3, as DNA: TGTGCCATCAACGCGGGAAGGGGTGAAAAACTGTTTTTT.

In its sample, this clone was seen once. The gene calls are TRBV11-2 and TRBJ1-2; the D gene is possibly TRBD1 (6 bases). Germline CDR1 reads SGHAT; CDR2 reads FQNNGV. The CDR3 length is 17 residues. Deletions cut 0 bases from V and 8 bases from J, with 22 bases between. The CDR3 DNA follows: TGTGCCAGCAGCTTAGACCCCCAAACAGGGACCCAAGGAGGCTACACCTTC. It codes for CASSLDPQTGTQGGYTF.

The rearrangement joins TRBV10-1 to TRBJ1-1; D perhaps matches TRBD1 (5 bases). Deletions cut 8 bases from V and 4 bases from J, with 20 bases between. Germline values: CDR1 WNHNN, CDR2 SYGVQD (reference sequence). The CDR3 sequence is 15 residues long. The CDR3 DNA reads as TGCGCCAGCCCTCACGGGGGGGTTGAGGGCACTGAAGCTTTCTTT. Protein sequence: CASPHGGVEGTEAFF.

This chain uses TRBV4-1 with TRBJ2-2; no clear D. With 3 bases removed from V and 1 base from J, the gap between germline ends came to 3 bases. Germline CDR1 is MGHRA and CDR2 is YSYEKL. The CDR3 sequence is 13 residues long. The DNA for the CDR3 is TGCGCCAGCAGCCACTTGAACACCGGGGAGCTGTTTTTT. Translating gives CASSHLNTGELFF.

The CDR3 protein is CSVRSSGANVLTF. CDR3 nucleotides: TGCAGCGTTCGGAGCTCTGGGGCCAACGTCCTGACTTTC. The chain combines TRBV29-1 with TRBJ2-6; unclear D gene. Deletions cut 5 bases from V and 0 bases from J, with 5 bases between. The CDR3 consists of 13 residues. The germline V gene encodes CDR1 SQVTM and CDR2 ANQGSEA.

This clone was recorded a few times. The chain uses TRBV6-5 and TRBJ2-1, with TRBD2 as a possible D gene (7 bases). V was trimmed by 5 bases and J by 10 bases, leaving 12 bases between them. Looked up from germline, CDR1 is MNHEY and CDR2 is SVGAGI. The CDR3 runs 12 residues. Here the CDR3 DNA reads TGTGCCAGCAGTCTTGGGGGGGCCGAGCAGTTCTTC. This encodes CASSLGGAEQFF.

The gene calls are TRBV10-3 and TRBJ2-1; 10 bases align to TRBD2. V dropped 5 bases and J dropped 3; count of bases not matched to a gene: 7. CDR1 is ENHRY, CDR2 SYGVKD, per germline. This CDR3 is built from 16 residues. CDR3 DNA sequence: TGTGCCATCAGTAACCTACTAGCGGGGCACTACAATGAGCAGTTCTTC. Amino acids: CAISNLLAGHYNEQFF.

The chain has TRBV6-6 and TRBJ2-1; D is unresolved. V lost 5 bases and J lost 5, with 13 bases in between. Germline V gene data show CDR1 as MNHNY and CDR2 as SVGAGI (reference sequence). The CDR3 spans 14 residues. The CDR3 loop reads CASSDKGLHNEQFF. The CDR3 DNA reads TGTGCCAGCAGTGACAAGGGCCTTCACAATGAGCAGTTCTTC.

Written as DNA, the CDR3 is TGCGCCAGCAGCCTAAGGGAAGAGGGGAATCAGCCCCAGCATTTT. This codes for CASSLREEGNQPQHF. The chain employs TRBV4-1 and TRBJ1-5, with TRBD1 as a possible D gene (5 bases). Between the trimmed V and J ends, which lost 4 bases and 4 bases, there was a span of 14 bases. CDR1 and CDR2 (germline): MGHRA, YSYEKL. The CDR3 has 15 amino acids.

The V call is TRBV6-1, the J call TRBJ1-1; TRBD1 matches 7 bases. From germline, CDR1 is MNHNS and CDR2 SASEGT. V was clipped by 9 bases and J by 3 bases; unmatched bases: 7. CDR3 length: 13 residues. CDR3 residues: CASRQGRDTEAFF. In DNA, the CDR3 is TGTGCCAGTCGACAGGGTAGGGACACTGAAGCTTTCTTT.

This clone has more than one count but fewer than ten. CDR3 coding DNA: TGTGCCAGCAGTGTCACCTTCGGCGGGGTCGCTGGCTACACCTTC. Its protein is CASSVTFGGVAGYTF. V is TRBV25-1 and J is TRBJ1-2; D unclear. Looked up from germline, CDR1 is MGHDK and CDR2 is SYGVNS. V lost 4 bases and J 7 bases, leaving 19 bases between the germline ends. There are 15 residues in the CDR3.